This T cell receptor beta chain is from a study of post-analysis software for immune sequencing data. Looking at the study overall: Secondary progressive, relapsing-remitting and progressive-relapsing multiple sclerosis were among the included disease courses.

TCR beta cDNA libraries had unique molecular identifiers. Yield was roughly 0.5 million cDNA molecules from around 0.96 to 9.9 million T cells. MiXCR, applied by TCRdb to the PCR reads, yields one record per CDR3 protein. The table has 750,000 to 950,000 distinct CDR3 sequences, about 50% seen once. On this clonotype: Its antigen remains unidentified.

Study-level points and caveats: The study found TRBV5-6, TRBV5-1 and TRBV20-1 among about five TRBV segments more frequent in patients than controls. F measure clustering grouped samples strongly by preparation batch. Relative to controls, patients with multiple sclerosis showed significantly lower normalized Chao1 diversity.

The CDR3 spans 13 residues. The germline V and J ends were trimmed by 3 bases and 7 bases, with 13 bases remaining between them. The origin of this receptor is a girl aged 10 to 17 with multiple sclerosis. The genes are TRBV12-3 or TRBV12-4 and TRBJ2-7, with TRBD1 as a possible D gene (6 bases). The sample taken for sequencing was blood. The CDR3 loop reads CASSFGGHDEQYF. In DNA, the CDR3 is TGTGCCAGCAGTTTTGGGGGACACGATGAGCAGTACTTC.